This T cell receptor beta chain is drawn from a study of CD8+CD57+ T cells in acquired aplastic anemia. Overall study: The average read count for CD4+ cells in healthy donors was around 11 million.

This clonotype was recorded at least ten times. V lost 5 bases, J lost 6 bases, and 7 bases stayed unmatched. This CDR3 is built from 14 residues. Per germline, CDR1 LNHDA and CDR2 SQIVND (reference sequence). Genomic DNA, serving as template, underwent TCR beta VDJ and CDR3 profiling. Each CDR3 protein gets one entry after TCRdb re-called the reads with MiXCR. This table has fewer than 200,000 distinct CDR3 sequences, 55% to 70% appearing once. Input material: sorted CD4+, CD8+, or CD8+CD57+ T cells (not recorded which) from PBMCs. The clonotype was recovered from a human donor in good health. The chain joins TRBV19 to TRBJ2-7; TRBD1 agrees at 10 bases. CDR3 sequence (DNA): TGTGCCAGTAGTGACCGACAGGGGGCAACCGAGCAGTACTTC. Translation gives CASSDRQGATEQYF.